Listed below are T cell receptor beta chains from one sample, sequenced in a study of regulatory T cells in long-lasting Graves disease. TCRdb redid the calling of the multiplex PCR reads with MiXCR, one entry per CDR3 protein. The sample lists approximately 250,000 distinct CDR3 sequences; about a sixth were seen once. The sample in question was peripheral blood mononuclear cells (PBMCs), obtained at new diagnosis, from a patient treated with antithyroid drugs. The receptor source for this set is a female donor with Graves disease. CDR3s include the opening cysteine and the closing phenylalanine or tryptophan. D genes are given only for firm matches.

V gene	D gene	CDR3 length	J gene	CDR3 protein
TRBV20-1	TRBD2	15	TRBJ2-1	CSAPSGTSGINEQFF
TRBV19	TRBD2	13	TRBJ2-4	CASSTLAERVQYF
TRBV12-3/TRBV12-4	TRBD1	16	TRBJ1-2	CASGRLARGRGYGYTF
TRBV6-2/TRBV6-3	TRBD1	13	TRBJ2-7	CASGTGSRYEQYF
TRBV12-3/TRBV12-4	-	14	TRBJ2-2	CASSKGGGSGELFF
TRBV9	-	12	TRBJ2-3	CASSAETDTQYF
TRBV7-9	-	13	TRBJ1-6	CASSSSPNSPLHF
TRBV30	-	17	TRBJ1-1	CAWVNPGLWVGNTEAFF
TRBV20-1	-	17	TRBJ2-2	CSARDGRQGASTGELFF
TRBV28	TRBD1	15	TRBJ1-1	CASSVYRGMNTEAFF
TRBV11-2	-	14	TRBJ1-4	CASSSSATNEKLFF